This T cell receptor (beta chain) is drawn from a study of shared clonotypes between healthy human individuals. Measured with immunoSEQ multiplex PCR; TCRdb has only the in-frame clones, and not every one. Found here are roughly 2.5 million clones, more than 90% of them singletons; the top ten hold roughly 0.14%. Sequenced sample: naive CD4+ T cells sorted from blood. Subset in this sample: CD45RA+ positively selected. The sequence derives from a man younger than 35 in good health.

CDR3 amino acids: CSVDRGSSYNEQFF. CDR3 DNA: TGCAGCGTTGACAGGGGGAGCTCCTACAATGAGCAGTTCTTC. This chain uses TRBV29-1 with TRBJ2-1; 7 nucleotides line up with TRBD1. The CDR3 consists of 14 residues. After removal of 3 bases from V and 0 bases from J, the junction contained 2 bases not matched to a gene. CDR1 is SQVTM, CDR2 ANQGSEA, per germline.